This TCR beta chain was recorded in a study of T cell responses to AZD1222 COVID-19 vaccine. Points from the study as a whole: Mapped onto spike, vaccine-associated CD4 TCRs spanned it and were dominant at 160-218 and 743-854. In all cases, repertoires were sampled only after the peak T cell response.

Germline CDR1 reads SGHRS; CDR2 reads YFSETQ. CDR3 length equals 15 residues. The V and J ends lost 4 bases and 7 bases, in that order; junction bases with no gene match: 8. As to this clone: As yet, its antigen is unknown.

Profiling relied on immunoSEQ multiplex PCR, and the TCRdb table lists in-frame clones only, not all of them. The data show about 85,000 clones, approximately 87% seen once. The chain joins TRBV5-1 to TRBJ1-6, with 7 bases fitting TRBD1. This receptor was taken from an adult in good health. The sequencing used peripheral blood, collected on day 0 of AZD1222 vaccination. CDR3 region: CASSPDRVQNSPLHF. CDR3 nucleotide sequence: TGCGCCAGCAGCCCTGACAGGGTCCAAAATTCACCCCTCCACTTT.